This is a list of T cell receptor beta chains from one sample in a study of blood T cell repertoires in COVID-19. Some clones are missing from TCRdb's copy, which holds only in-frame ones; the method was immunoSEQ multiplex PCR. The table shows around 84,000 clones, with roughly 77% occurring only once. The sample was peripheral blood. The receptors were gathered from a man aged 50 to 59 with active or convalescent COVID-19. The CDR3 runs from the conserved cysteine through the conserved F or W. A D gene is named only where the DNA matches it firmly. The size of a clone is reported for some rows only, either as once, few or many, or as a class for expanded clones.

>TRBV14|TRBJ1-2|NA|TRBD1
CASSRLDRAYGYTF
TGTGCCAGCAGCCGACTGGACAGGGCCTATGGCTACACCTTC
>TRBV2|TRBJ1-5|NA|TRBD1
CAGSGSARKGAGQPQHF
TGTGCCGGCAGTGGTTCCGCGAGGAAGGGGGCGGGTCAGCCCCAGCATTTT
>TRBV19|TRBJ1-6|NA|TRBD1
CASTGGQVGSPLHF
TGTGCCAGTACCGGGGGACAGGTCGGTTCACCCCTCCACTTT
>TRBV7-6|TRBJ2-1|NA|NA
CASSLAEGSYNEQFF
TGTGCCAGCAGCTTAGCGGAGGGGTCCTACAATGAGCAGTTCTTC
>TRBV5-6|TRBJ1-5|NA|TRBD1
CASSWGTGRSNQPQHF
TGTGCCAGCAGCTGGGGGACAGGTCGCAGCAATCAGCCCCAGCATTTT
>TRBV3-1/TRBV3-2|TRBJ2-3|NA|NA
CASSHPRGGGSDTQYF
TGTGCCAGCAGCCACCCCAGGGGCGGGGGCTCAGATACGCAGTATTTT
>TRBV5-6|TRBJ1-5|few|NA
CASSLGQINQPQHF
TGTGCCAGCAGCTTGGGGCAGATCAATCAGCCCCAGCATTTT
>TRBV5-6|TRBJ2-5|NA|NA
CASSLRDIQETQYF
TGTGCCAGCAGCTTGCGGGACATCCAAGAGACCCAGTACTTC
>TRBV3-1/TRBV3-2|TRBJ2-7|NA|NA
CASSPRGLGYEQYF
TGTGCCAGCAGCCCGCGGGGGCTAGGCTACGAGCAGTACTTC
>TRBV4-3|TRBJ2-3|NA|TRBD2
CASSHTWTSGGVGTDTQYF
TGCGCCAGCAGCCACACATGGACTAGCGGGGGGGTTGGCACAGATACGCAGTATTTT
>TRBV4-1|TRBJ1-3|NA|TRBD1
CASSLILTGAGNTIYF
TGCGCCAGCAGCCTAATATTGACAGGGGCTGGAAACACCATATATTTT
>TRBV19|TRBJ2-7|few|NA
CASSIATGSSYEQYF
TGTGCCAGTAGTATCGCGACAGGTTCCTCCTACGAGCAGTACTTC
>TRBV5-4|TRBJ2-1|NA|NA
CASSLDVASSSYNEQFF
TGTGCCAGCAGCTTGGACGTAGCCAGTTCCTCCTACAATGAGCAGTTCTTC
>TRBV6-5|TRBJ1-4|NA|TRBD1
CASTLGQGNEKLFF
TGTGCCAGCACCTTAGGACAGGGAAATGAAAAACTGTTTTTT
>TRBV6-6|TRBJ2-7|once|TRBD1
CASSYGTGAPGQYF
TGTGCCAGCAGTTATGGGACAGGGGCCCCCGGGCAGTACTTC
>TRBV5-1|TRBJ1-1|once|NA
CASSFGRVNTEAFF
TGCGCCAGCAGCTTTGGCAGGGTGAACACTGAAGCTTTCTTT
>TRBV2|TRBJ1-4|NA|NA
CASSRAERAEKLFF
TGTGCCAGCAGTAGGGCGGAGAGGGCTGAAAAACTGTTTTTT
>TRBV6-2/TRBV6-3|TRBJ1-1|NA|TRBD1
CASSRPGGTEAFF
TGTGCCAGCAGTCGCCCAGGGGGAACTGAAGCTTTCTTT
>TRBV7-3|TRBJ2-3|few|TRBD2
CASSSYGTSGRDTQYF
TGTGCCAGCAGCTCCTACGGGACTAGCGGGAGGGATACGCAGTATTTT
>TRBV19|TRBJ2-2|NA|TRBD2
CASMPTSGGNTGELFF
TGTGCCAGTATGCCTACTAGCGGGGGGAACACCGGGGAGCTGTTTTTT
>TRBV30|TRBJ2-7|NA|NA
CAWSSGTQGGEQYF
TGTGCCTGGAGTTCCGGGACCCAAGGGGGCGAGCAGTACTTC
>TRBV24-1|TRBJ1-2|NA|TRBD1
CATSQTGWEDGYTF
TGTGCCACCAGCCAGACAGGGTGGGAAGATGGCTACACCTTC
>TRBV10-3|TRBJ2-5|NA|TRBD1
CAIKITGGEETQYF
TGTGCCATCAAAATTACAGGGGGCGAGGAGACCCAGTACTTC
>TRBV7-9|TRBJ1-2|NA|NA
CASSSPGERNGYTF
TGTGCCAGCAGCTCCCCAGGGGAAAGAAATGGCTACACCTTC
>TRBV5-5|TRBJ1-5|few|NA
CASSLDQGRNQPQHF
TGTGCCAGCAGCTTGGACCAGGGTAGGAATCAGCCCCAGCATTTT
>TRBV29-1|TRBJ1-1|NA|TRBD1
CSPIWDRAIFEAFF
TGCAGTCCGATCTGGGACAGGGCCATTTTTGAAGCTTTCTTT
>TRBV21-1|TRBJ1-2|NA|NA
CASRGTGGEYYGYTF
TGTGCCAGCAGGGGGACAGGGGGAGAGTACTATGGCTACACCTTC
>TRBV19|TRBJ2-2|NA|TRBD2
CASSRGGNTGELFF
TGTGCCAGTAGTCGGGGGGGGAACACCGGGGAGCTGTTTTTT
>TRBV27|TRBJ1-6|NA|NA
CASRPSIASSYNSPLHF
TGTGCCAGCAGACCATCAATTGCCAGCTCCTATAATTCACCCCTCCACTTT
>TRBV7-2|TRBJ2-7|NA|NA
CASSLDSFSYEQYF
TGTGCCAGCAGCTTAGACAGTTTCTCCTACGAGCAGTACTTC
>TRBV6-5|TRBJ1-1|NA|TRBD1
CASRITGGENTEAFF
TGTGCCAGCAGGATAACAGGGGGCGAGAACACTGAAGCTTTCTTT
>TRBV11-3|TRBJ1-6|NA|NA
CASSTEPGSPLHF
TGTGCCAGCAGCACGGAGCCGGGTTCACCCCTCCACTTT
>TRBV7-2|TRBJ2-7|NA|NA
CASSSAAQNPYEQYF
TGTGCCAGCAGCTCCGCGGCGCAGAACCCCTACGAGCAGTACTTC
>TRBV19|TRBJ1-2|NA|NA
CASSIKGVANYGYTF
TGTGCCAGTAGTATTAAGGGGGTAGCTAACTATGGCTACACCTTC
>TRBV18|TRBJ1-4|NA|TRBD1
CASSGTGGSQGGKLFF
TGTGCCAGCTCCGGGACAGGGGGCTCCCAAGGTGGGAAACTGTTTTTT
>TRBV30|TRBJ2-5|NA|NA
CAWTGKETQYF
TGTGCCTGGACAGGGAAAGAGACCCAGTACTTC
>TRBV19|TRBJ1-1|few|TRBD1
CASSVRQGRYMNTEAFF
TGTGCCAGTAGTGTGCGACAGGGGCGCTATATGAACACTGAAGCTTTCTTT
>TRBV5-6|TRBJ1-4|NA|NA
CASSLGPFGEAEKLFF
TGTGCCAGCAGCTTGGGGCCCTTCGGTGAGGCTGAAAAACTGTTTTTT
>TRBV29-1|TRBJ2-3|NA|TRBD1
CSVRDRGHKTDTQYF
TGCAGCGTTCGTGACAGGGGGCATAAGACAGATACGCAGTATTTT
>TRBV27|TRBJ2-7|NA|TRBD2
CASSPAGLHEQYF
TGTGCCAGCAGTCCAGCGGGGCTACACGAGCAGTACTTC
>TRBV6-2/TRBV6-3|TRBJ1-1|NA|NA
CASSENRALEAFF
TGTGCCAGCAGTGAGAACAGGGCCCTAGAGGCTTTCTTT
>TRBV18|TRBJ1-1|few|TRBD1
CASSPTGGTEAFF
TGTGCCAGCTCTCCTACAGGGGGCACTGAAGCTTTCTTT
>TRBV3-1/TRBV3-2|TRBJ2-2|many|NA
CASGLFYTGELFF
TGTGCCAGCGGACTTTTCTACACCGGGGAGCTGTTTTTT
>TRBV2|TRBJ1-3|once|NA
CASSAVGRQGNTIYF
TGTGCCAGCTCAGCCGTGGGCAGGCAAGGAAACACCATATATTTT
>TRBV6-5|TRBJ2-7|NA|NA
CASSPTGIASYEQYF
TGTGCCAGCAGCCCAACAGGTATCGCCTCCTACGAGCAGTACTTC
>TRBV4-3|TRBJ2-7|NA|TRBD2
CASSPGTSGPLEQYF
TGCGCCAGCAGCCCCGGGACTAGCGGGCCCCTCGAGCAGTACTTC
>TRBV19|TRBJ2-3|NA|TRBD2
CASGGSLAGGHPSTDTQYF
TGTGCCAGTGGGGGGTCCCTAGCGGGGGGGCACCCTAGCACAGATACGCAGTATTTT
>TRBV25-1|TRBJ1-3|NA|NA
CASTAPGSGNTIYF
TGTGCCAGCACCGCCCCGGGCTCTGGAAACACCATATATTTT
>TRBV5-4|TRBJ1-5|few|TRBD1
CASSIGGDREDQPQHF
TGTGCCAGCAGCATAGGGGGGGACAGGGAGGATCAGCCCCAGCATTTT
>TRBV19|TRBJ1-2|NA|TRBD1
CASSINRGNYGYTF
TGTGCCAGTAGTATCAACAGGGGGAACTATGGCTACACCTTC
>TRBV6-5|TRBJ2-1|NA|NA
CASSYVGGREQFF
TGTGCCAGCAGTTACGTGGGGGGGCGGGAGCAGTTCTTC
>TRBV7-2|TRBJ2-2|NA|NA
CASSLWLANTGELFF
TGTGCCAGCAGCTTATGGCTAGCGAACACCGGGGAGCTGTTTTTT
>TRBV10-3|TRBJ1-3|NA|NA
CAIAGLGNTIYF
TGTGCCATCGCAGGGTTGGGAAACACCATATATTTT
>TRBV6-5|TRBJ2-5|few|NA
CASSYSAGRETQYF
TGTGCCAGCAGTTACTCGGCGGGGCGGGAGACCCAGTACTTC
>TRBV7-3|TRBJ2-3|once|NA
CASGRDFGDTQYF
TGTGCCAGCGGCCGGGACTTTGGAGATACGCAGTATTTT
>TRBV12-5|TRBJ2-1|NA|TRBD1
CASGLPQGTASYNEQFF
TGTGCTAGTGGTTTGCCACAGGGGACAGCGTCCTACAATGAGCAGTTCTTC
>TRBV30|TRBJ1-6|few|NA
CAWSSHGQYNSPLHF
TGTGCCTGGAGTAGCCACGGACAGTATAATTCACCCCTCCACTTT